This TCR beta chain was found in a study of blood T cell repertoires in COVID-19. V lost 5 bases and J 9 bases, leaving 17 bases between the germline ends. CDR3 size: 15 residues. Germline V CDR1 and CDR2: MNHEY, SVGAGI. This clone is a singleton in its sample. Profiled with immunoSEQ multiplex PCR; TCRdb holds only in-frame clones, not every one. The sample contains under 200,000 clones, 79% of which appear only once. The specimen was peripheral blood. The sequence came from a woman aged 55-70 years with COVID-19, enrolled during active disease. The chain links TRBV6-5 to TRBJ1-6, with D possibly matching TRBD1 (6 bases). In DNA, the CDR3 is TGTGCCAGCAGTAACGGACAGTCGTTGGGTTCACCCCTCCACTTT. Translating gives CASSNGQSLGSPLHF.